This T cell receptor beta chain was recorded in a study of cytomegalovirus exposure and HLA in healthy donors. General observations from the study: The investigators catalogued 150 to 200 TCR beta chains as cytomegalovirus-associated. The classifier reportedly diagnosed cytomegalovirus status with high specificity and sensitivity.

The study ran its PCR with 60 Vbeta and 13 Jbeta primers. The method was immunoSEQ multiplex PCR; TCRdb's version includes in-frame clones alone and lacks a portion of them. This sample has roughly 140,000 clones, with 79% found just once. For this clone: Its antigen is unknown.

V gave up 6 bases and J gave up 7 bases, with 24 bases separating them. Germline V lookup: CDR1 SGHAT, CDR2 FQNNGV. This CDR3 contains 16 residues. What was sequenced was PBMCs. The TCR comes from a human donor in good health. The chain joins TRBV11-2 to TRBJ2-5; TRBD1 might be the D (6 bases). The CDR3 sequence is CASRDIPLQGIGTQYF. Written as DNA, the CDR3 is TGTGCCAGCAGGGATATTCCCTTACAGGGTATAGGGACCCAGTACTTC.